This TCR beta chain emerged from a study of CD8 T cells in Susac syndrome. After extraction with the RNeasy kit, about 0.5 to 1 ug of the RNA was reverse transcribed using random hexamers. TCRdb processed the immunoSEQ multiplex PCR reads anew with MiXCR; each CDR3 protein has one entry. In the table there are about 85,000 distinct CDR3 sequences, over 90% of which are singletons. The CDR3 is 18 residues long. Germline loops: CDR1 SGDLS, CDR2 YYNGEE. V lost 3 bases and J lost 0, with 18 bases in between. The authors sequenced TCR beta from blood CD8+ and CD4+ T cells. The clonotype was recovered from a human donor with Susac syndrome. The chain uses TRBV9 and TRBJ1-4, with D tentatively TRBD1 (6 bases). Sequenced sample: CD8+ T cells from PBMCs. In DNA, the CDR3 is TGTGCCAGCAGCGGACAGAGGGGGACACCCGCAACTAATGAAAAACTGTTTTTT. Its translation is CASSGQRGTPATNEKLFF.